These T cell receptor beta chains were read from a single sample in a study of T cell responses to AZD1222 COVID-19 vaccine. This table comes from immunoSEQ multiplex PCR, and its TCRdb copy is limited to in-frame clones, with some not included. The top ten hold approximately 2.6% of the sample, which has 95,000 to 150,000 clones, approximately 90% seen once. The sample was peripheral blood, taken 28 days after the second AZD1222 dose. Source of these receptors: an adult who received the AZD1222 COVID-19 vaccine. Each CDR3 is given without its conserved first and last residue.

ASSNTANTEAF	TRBV19	TRBJ1-1	11
ASSLGVGLDGYDT	TRBV7-2	TRBJ1-2	13
ASPRGAGLTAGDQPQH	TRBV21-1	TRBJ1-5	16
ASSRSDGGYEQY	TRBV7-8	TRBJ2-7	12
ASSRQRETNSGNTIY	TRBV6-6	TRBJ1-3	15
ASSPGETSTYEQY	TRBV4-3	TRBJ2-7	13
ASSLNRGDTEAF	TRBV7-3	TRBJ1-1	12
ASSLEQGSGYEQY	TRBV7-2	TRBJ2-7	13
ASSEPSGGAETQY	TRBV2	TRBJ2-5	13
ASSAQGVSAEAF	TRBV4-3	TRBJ1-1	12
ASSSPIVSGASYNEQF	TRBV7-8	TRBJ2-1	16
ASSLLGEKLF	TRBV7-9	TRBJ1-4	10
ASSWNIYEQY	TRBV5-8	TRBJ2-7	10
ASSPQTGGNQPQH	TRBV7-2	TRBJ1-5	13
ASRVGGSYGYT	TRBV5-1	TRBJ1-2	11
ASSSTSGGTDTQY	TRBV28	TRBJ2-3	13